The clone carrying this T cell receptor (beta chain) showed up just a few times. Its antigen is not identified. Deletions cut 1 base from V and 9 bases from J, with 13 bases between. This CDR3 comprises 14 residues. In germline, CDR1 is MNHNS, CDR2 SASEGT. 60 Vbeta and 13 Jbeta primers were used in PCR. Produced via immunoSEQ multiplex PCR; TCRdb's table is partial and in-frame only. The sample lists some 120,000 clones; just over 15% were seen once. The record originates from a study of cytomegalovirus exposure and HLA in healthy donors. Study summary: Unique TCRs numbering 75 million to 95 million, obtained from HLA-typed donors, made up an early data release. Study outcomes and limitations: It was reported that the classifier diagnosed cytomegalovirus status with high specificity and sensitivity in both the original and validation cohorts. When the data were analyzed later, several of the most significant clusters appeared to be linked to common viral pathogens.

The receptor comes from a woman aged 18-29 years in good health and CMV-seronegative. The sequencing input was PBMCs. This chain links TRBV6-1 with TRBJ1-5, with TRBD1 as a possible D gene (6 bases). The CDR3 region is CASSEGQGIGPQHF. The CDR3, as DNA: TGTGCCAGCAGTGAAGGCCAGGGGATAGGGCCCCAGCATTTT.